Sequencing of this TCR beta chain was carried out in a study of PD-1 blockade in classical Hodgkin lymphoma. The study's findings and limits: Baseline diversity resembling that of newly diagnosed patients was seen in complete responders. Newly diagnosed patients were reported to start with lower TCR diversity than healthy donors. Still unresolved is the cause of the repertoire differences, which may be disease activity or prior therapy.

Time point of the sample: cycle 4 day 1 (C4D1), after around six weeks of nivolumab. Brentuximab vedotin exposure varied, and every patient relapsed after autologous stem cell transplantation. Turning to this clone: Its cognate antigen is unknown.

Germline CDR1 reads MNHEY; CDR2 reads SMNVEV (reference sequence). After removal of 5 bases from V and 9 bases from J, the junction contained 7 bases not matched to a gene. CDR3 length: 13 residues. This table comes from immunoSEQ multiplex PCR, and its TCRdb copy is limited to in-frame clones, with some not included. The sample contains about 51,000 clones, 70% to 80% of which appear only once. The source material was peripheral blood mononuclear cells (PBMCs), sampled before the fourth cycle of nivolumab. The rearrangement uses TRBV27 and TRBJ2-1; TRBD1 aligns across 7 bases. This clonotype was obtained from a human donor with classical Hodgkin lymphoma. The CDR3 sequence: CASSTTDRVEQFF. The DNA of the CDR3 is TGTGCCAGCAGTACCACCGACAGGGTTGAGCAGTTCTTC.